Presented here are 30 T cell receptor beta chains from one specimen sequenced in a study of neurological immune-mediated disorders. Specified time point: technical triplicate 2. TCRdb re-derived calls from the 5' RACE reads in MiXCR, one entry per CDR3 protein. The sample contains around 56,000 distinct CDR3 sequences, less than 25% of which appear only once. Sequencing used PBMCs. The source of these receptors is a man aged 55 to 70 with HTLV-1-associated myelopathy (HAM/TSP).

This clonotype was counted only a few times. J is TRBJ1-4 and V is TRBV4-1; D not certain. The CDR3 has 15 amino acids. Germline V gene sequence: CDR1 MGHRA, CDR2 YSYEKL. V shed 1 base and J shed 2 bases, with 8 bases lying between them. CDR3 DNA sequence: TGCGCCAGCAGCCAAGCCGGAGTCACTAATGAAAAACTGTTTTTT. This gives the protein CASSQAGVTNEKLFF.

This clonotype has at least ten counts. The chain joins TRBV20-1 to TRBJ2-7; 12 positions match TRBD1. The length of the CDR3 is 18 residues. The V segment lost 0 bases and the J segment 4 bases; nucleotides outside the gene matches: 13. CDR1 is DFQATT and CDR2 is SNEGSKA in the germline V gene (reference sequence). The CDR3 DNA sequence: TGCAGTGCTAGAGACGGAGGGACCGGGACAGGGGGCATGTACGAGCAGTACTTC. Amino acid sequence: CSARDGGTGTGGMYEQYF.

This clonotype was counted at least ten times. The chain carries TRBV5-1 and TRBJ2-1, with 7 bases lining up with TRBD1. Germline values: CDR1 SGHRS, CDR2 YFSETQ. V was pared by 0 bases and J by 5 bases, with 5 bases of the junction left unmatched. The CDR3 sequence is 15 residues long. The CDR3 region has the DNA TGCGCCAGCAGCTTGGTGGGACAGAGGAACAATGAGCAGTTCTTC. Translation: CASSLVGQRNNEQFF.

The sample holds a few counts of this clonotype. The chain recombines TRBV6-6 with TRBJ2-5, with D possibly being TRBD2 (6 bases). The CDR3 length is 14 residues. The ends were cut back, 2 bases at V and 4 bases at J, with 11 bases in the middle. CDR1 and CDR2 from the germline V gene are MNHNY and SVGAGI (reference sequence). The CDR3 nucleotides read TGTGCCAGCAGTTACGTCGGTAGCGGAGAGACCCAGTACTTC. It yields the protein CASSYVGSGETQYF.

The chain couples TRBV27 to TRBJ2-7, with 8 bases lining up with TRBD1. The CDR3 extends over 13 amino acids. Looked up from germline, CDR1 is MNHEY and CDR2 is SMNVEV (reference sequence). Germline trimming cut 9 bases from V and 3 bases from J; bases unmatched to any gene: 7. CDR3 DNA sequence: TGTGCCAGGGAGACAGGGGATTTCTACGAGCAGTACTTC. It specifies CARETGDFYEQYF.

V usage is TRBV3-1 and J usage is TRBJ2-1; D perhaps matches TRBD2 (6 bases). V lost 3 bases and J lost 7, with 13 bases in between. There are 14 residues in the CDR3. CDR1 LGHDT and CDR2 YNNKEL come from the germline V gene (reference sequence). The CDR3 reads CASSHSPRENEQFF. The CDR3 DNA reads TGTGCCAGCAGCCACTCGCCCCGGGAGAATGAGCAGTTCTTC.

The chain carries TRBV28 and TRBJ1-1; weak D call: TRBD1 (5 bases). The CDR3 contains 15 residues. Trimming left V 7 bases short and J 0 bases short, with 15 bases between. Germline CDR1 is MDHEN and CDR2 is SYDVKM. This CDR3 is CASIGGGGMNTEAFF. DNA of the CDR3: TGTGCCAGCATTGGCGGGGGAGGCATGAACACTGAAGCTTTCTTT.

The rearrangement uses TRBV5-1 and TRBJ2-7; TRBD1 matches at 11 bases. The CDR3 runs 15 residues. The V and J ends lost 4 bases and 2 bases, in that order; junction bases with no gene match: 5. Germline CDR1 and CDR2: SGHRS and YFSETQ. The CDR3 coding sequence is TGCGCCAGCAGCCTGCCGGGACAGGGGGCCTACGAGCAGTACTTC. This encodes CASSLPGQGAYEQYF.

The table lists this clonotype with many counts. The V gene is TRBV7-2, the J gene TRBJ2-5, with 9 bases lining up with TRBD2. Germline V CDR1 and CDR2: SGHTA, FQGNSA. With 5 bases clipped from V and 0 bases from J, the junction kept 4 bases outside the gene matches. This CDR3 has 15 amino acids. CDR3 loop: CASSPTSGYQETQYF. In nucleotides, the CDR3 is TGTGCCAGCAGCCCGACTAGCGGCTACCAAGAGACCCAGTACTTC.

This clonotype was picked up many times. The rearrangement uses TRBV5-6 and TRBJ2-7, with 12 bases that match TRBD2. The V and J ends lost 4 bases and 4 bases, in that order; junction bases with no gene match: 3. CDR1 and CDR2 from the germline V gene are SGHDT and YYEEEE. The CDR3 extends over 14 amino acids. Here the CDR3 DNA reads TGTGCCAGCAGCGGGGGACTAGCGGGTTACGAGCAGTACTTC. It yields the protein CASSGGLAGYEQYF.

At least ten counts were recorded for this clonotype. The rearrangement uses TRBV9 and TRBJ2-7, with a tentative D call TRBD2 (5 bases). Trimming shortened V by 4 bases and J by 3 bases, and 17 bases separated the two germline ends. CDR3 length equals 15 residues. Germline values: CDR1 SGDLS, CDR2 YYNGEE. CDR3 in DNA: TGTGCCAGCAGCACCCAAGGTTCGGGGAACTACGAGCAGTACTTC. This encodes CASSTQGSGNYEQYF.

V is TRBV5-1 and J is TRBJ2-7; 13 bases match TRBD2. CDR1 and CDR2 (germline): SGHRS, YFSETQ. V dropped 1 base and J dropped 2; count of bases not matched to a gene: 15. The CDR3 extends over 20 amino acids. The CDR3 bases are TGCGCCAGCAGCTTGACTTTGAGACTAGCGGGAGGCCGCAATCCCTACGAGCAGTACTTC. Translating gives CASSLTLRLAGGRNPYEQYF.

CDR3 bases: TGTGCCAGCAGCCTCAGAGCTTACACAGATACGCAGTATTTT. It encodes CASSLRAYTDTQYF. The rearrangement joins TRBV3-1 to TRBJ2-3; D is ambiguous. The CDR3 has 14 amino acids. The germline V gene encodes CDR1 LGHDT and CDR2 YNNKEL (reference sequence). The ends were cut back, 4 bases at V and 2 bases at J, with 10 bases in the middle.

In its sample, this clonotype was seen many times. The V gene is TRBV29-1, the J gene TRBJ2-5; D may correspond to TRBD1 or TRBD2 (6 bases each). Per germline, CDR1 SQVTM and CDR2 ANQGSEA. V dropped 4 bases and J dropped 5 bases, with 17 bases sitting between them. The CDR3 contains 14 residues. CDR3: CSVALGGQYETQYF. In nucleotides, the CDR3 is TGCAGCGTTGCCCTCGGGGGCCAGTACGAGACCCAGTACTTC.

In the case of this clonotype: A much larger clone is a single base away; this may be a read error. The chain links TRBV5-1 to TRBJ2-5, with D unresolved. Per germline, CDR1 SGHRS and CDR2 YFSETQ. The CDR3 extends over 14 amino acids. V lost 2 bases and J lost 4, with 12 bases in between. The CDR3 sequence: CASSFEVRRETQYF. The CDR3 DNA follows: TGCGCCAGCAGCTTTGAAGTGAGAAGAGAGACCCAGTACTTC. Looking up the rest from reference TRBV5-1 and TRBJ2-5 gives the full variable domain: KAGVTQTPRYLIKTRGQQVTLSCSPISGHRSVSWYQQTPGQGLQFLFEYFSETQRNKGNFPGRFSGRQFSNSRSEMNVSTLELGDSALYLCASSFEVRRETQYFGPGTRLLVL.

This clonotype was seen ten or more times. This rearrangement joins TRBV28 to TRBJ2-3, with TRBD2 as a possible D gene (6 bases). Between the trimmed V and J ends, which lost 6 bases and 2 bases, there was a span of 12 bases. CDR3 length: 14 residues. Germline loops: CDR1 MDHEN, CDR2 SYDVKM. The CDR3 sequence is CASRRGGPTDTQYF. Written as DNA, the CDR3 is TGTGCCAGCAGACGAGGAGGGCCCACAGATACGCAGTATTTT.

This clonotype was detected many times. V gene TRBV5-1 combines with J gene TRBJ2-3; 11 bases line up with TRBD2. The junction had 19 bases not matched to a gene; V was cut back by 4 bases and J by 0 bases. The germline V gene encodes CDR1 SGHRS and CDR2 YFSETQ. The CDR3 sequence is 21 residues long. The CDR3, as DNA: TGCGCCAGCAGCCCGGCCCACGCCAATACTAGCGGGAGTTGGAGCACAGATACGCAGTATTTT. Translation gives CASSPAHANTSGSWSTDTQYF.

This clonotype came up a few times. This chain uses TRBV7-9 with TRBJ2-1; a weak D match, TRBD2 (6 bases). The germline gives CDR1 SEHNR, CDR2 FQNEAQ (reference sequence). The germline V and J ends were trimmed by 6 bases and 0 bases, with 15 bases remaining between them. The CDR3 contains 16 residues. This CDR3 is CASSSISGSSYNEQFF. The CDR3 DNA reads TGTGCCAGCAGTTCCATTAGCGGCAGCTCCTACAATGAGCAGTTCTTC.

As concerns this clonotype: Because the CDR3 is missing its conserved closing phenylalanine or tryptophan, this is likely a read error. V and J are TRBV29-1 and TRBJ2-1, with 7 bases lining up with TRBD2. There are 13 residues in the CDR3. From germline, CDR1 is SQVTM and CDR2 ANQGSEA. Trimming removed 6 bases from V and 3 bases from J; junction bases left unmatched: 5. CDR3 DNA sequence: TGCAGCGTATGGGAGGGTGACTACAATGAGCAGTTCTTA. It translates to CSVWEGDYNEQFL.

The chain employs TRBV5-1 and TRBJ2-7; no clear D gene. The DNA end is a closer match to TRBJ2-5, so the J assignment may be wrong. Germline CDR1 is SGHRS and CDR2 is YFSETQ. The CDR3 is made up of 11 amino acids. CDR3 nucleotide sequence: TGCGCCAGCAGCTGGAAAGAGACCCAGTACTTC. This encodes CASSWKETQYF.

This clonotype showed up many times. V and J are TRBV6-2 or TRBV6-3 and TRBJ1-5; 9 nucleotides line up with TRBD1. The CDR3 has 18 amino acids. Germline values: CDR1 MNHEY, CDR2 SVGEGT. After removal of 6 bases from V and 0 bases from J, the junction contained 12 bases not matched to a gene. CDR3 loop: CASSFHRDREYSNQPQHF. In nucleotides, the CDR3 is TGTGCCAGCAGCTTCCACCGGGACAGGGAATATAGCAATCAGCCCCAGCATTTT.

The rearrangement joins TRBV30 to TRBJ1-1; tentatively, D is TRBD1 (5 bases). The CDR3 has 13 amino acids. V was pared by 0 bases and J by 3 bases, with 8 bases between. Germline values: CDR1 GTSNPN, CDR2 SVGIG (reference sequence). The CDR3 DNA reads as TGTGCCTGGAGTGTAGGAGGGGACACTGAAGCTTTCTTT. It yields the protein CAWSVGGDTEAFF. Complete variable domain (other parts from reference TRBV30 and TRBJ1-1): SQTIHQWPATLVQPVGSPLSLECTVEGTSNPNLYWYRQAAGRGLQLLFYSVGIGQISSEVPQNLSASRPQDRQFILSSKKLLLSDSGFYLCAWSVGGDTEAFFGQGTRLTVV.

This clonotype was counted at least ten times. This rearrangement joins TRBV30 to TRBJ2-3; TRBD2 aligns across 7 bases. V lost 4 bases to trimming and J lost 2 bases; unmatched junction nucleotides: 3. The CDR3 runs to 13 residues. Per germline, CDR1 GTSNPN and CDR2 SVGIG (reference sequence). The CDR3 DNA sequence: TGTGCCTGGACTAGCGGACACACAGATACGCAGTATTTT. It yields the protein CAWTSGHTDTQYF.

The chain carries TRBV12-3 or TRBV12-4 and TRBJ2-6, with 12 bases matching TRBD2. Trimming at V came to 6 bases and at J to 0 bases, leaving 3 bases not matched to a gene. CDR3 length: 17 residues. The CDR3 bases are TGTGCCAGCAGCCTAGCGGGAGGGTCCTCTGGGGCCAACGTCCTGACTTTC. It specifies CASSLAGGSSGANVLTF.

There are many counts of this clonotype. The CDR3 is CSASDSWNTEAFF. CDR3 coding DNA: TGCAGTGCTAGTGACAGCTGGAACACTGAAGCTTTCTTT. This chain uses TRBV20-1 with TRBJ1-1; perhaps TRBD1 as D (5 bases). The CDR3 runs to 13 residues. CDR1 DFQATT and CDR2 SNEGSKA come from the germline V gene (reference sequence). V lost 3 bases, J lost 1 base, and 9 bases lay in between.

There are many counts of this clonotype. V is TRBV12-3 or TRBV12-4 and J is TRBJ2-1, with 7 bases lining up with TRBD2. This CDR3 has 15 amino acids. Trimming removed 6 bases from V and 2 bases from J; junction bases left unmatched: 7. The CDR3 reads CASRLDGGAYNEQFF. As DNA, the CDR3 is TGTGCCAGCAGGCTAGATGGGGGGGCCTACAATGAGCAGTTCTTC.

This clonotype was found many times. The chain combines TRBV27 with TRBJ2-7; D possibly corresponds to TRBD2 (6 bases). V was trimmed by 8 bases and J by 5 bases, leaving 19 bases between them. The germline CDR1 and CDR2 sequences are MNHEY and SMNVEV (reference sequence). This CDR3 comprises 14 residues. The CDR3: CASRFREPGNEQYF. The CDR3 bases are TGTGCCAGCCGATTCCGGGAGCCTGGTAACGAGCAGTACTTC.

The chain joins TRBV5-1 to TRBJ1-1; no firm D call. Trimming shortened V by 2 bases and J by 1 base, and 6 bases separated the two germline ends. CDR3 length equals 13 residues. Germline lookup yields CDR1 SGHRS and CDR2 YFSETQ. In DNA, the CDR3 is TGCGCCAGCAGCTTAGAACCGAACACTGAAGCTTTCTTT. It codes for CASSLEPNTEAFF. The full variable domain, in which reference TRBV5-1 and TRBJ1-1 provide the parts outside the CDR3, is KAGVTQTPRYLIKTRGQQVTLSCSPISGHRSVSWYQQTPGQGLQFLFEYFSETQRNKGNFPGRFSGRQFSNSRSEMNVSTLELGDSALYLCASSLEPNTEAFFGQGTRLTVV.

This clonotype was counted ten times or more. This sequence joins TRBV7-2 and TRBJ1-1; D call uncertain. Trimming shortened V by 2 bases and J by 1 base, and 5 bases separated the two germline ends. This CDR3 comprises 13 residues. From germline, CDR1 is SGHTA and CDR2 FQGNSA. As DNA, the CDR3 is TGTGCCAGCAGCTTAAAACAGAACACTGAAGCTTTCTTT. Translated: CASSLKQNTEAFF.

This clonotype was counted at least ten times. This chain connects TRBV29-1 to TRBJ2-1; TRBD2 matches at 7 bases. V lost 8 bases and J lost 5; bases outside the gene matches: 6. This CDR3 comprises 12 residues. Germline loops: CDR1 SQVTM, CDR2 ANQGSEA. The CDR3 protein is CSSGLRNNEQFF. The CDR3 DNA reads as TGCAGCTCGGGACTAAGGAACAATGAGCAGTTCTTC.